The clone carrying this T cell receptor beta chain was observed a few times. These data come from a study of blood T cells in healthy people across ages. With 8 bases clipped from V and 4 bases from J, the junction kept 10 bases outside the gene matches. This CDR3 comprises 14 residues. The V gene's germline CDR1 is SQVTM and CDR2 ANQGSEA. The use of a sample-barcoded 5' primer and a J-beta primer mix characterized a second PCR of roughly 6 to 11 cycles. TCRdb ran MiXCR on the 5' RACE reads and lists one entry per CDR3 protein. The sample holds 700,000 or so distinct CDR3 sequences; around 43% are singletons and the top ten take 30%.

This TCR was sampled from a man aged 80 or over in good health. The sequenced sample consisted of blood. This rearrangement joins TRBV29-1 to TRBJ1-5; 8 positions match TRBD1. The CDR3 loop is CSSQGAWGNQPQHF. The CDR3 DNA is TGCAGCTCTCAGGGGGCTTGGGGAAATCAGCCCCAGCATTTT.